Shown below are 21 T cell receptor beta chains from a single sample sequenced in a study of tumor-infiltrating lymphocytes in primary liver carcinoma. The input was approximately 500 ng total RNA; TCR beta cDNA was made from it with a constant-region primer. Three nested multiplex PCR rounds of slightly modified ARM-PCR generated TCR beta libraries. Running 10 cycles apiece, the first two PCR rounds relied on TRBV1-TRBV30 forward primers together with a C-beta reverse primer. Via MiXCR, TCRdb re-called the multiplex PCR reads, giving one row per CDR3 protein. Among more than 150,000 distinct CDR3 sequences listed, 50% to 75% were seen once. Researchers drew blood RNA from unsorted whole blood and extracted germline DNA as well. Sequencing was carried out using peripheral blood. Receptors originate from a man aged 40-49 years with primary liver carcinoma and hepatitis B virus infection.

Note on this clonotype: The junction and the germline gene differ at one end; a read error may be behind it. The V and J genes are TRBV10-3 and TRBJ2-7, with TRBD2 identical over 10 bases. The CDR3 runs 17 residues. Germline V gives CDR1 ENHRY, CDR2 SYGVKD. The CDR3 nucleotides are TGTGTCATCAGAGACCCCACAAGACTAGCGGGCTCCTACGAGCAGTACTTC. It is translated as CVIRDPTRLAGSYEQYF.

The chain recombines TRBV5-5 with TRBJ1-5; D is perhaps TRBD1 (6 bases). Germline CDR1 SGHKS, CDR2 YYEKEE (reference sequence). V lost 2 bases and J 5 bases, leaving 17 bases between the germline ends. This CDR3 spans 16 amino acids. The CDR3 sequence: CASSLGSTGPYQPQHF. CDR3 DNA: TGTGCCAGCAGCTTAGGATCGACAGGACCCTATCAGCCCCAGCATTTT. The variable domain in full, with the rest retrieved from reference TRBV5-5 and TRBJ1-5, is DAGVTQSPTHLIKTRGQQVTLRCSPISGHKSVSWYQQVLGQGPQFIFQYYEKEERGRGNFPDRFSARQFPNYSSELNVNALLLGDSALYLCASSLGSTGPYQPQHFGDGTRLSIL.

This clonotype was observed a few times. CDR3 bases: TGTGCCAGCAGTTACTTCGGGACAGGGGGCGAAGATACGCAGTATTTT. This translates into CASSYFGTGGEDTQYF. The V call is TRBV6-2 or TRBV6-3, the J call TRBJ2-3, with 12 bases that match TRBD1. The trim removed 1 base at V and 5 bases at J, leaving 4 bases unmatched. The CDR3 loop spans 16 amino acids. Per the germline V gene, CDR1 is MNHEY and CDR2 is SVGEGT.

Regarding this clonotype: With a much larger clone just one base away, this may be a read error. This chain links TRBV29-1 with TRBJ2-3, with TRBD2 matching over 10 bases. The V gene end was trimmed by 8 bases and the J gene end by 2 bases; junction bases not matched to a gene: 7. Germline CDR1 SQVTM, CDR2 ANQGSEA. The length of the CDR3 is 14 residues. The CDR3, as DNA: TGCAGCCTCGACCTAGCGGGAGACACAGATACGCAGTATTTT. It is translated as CSLDLAGDTDTQYF.

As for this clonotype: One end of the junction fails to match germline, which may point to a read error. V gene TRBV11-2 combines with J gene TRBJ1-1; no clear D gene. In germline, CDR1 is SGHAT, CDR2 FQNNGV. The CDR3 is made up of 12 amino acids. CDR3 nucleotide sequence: TGTAGCAGCAGCCCTCCGGGGTGGGGAGCTGTCTTT. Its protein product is CSSSPPGWGAVF. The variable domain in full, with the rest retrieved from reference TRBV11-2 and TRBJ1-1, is EAGVAQSPRYKIIEKRQSVAFWCNPISGHATLYWYQQILGQGPKLLIQFQNNGVVDDSQLPKDRFSAERLKGVDSTLKIQPAKLEDSAVYLCSSSPPGWGAVFGQGTRLTVV.

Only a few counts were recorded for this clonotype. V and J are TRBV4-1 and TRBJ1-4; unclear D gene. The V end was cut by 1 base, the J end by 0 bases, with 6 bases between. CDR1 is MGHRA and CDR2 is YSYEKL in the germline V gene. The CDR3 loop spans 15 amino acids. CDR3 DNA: TGCGCCAGCAGCCAAGCCGGGACAACTAATGAAAAACTGTTTTTT. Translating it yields CASSQAGTTNEKLFF.

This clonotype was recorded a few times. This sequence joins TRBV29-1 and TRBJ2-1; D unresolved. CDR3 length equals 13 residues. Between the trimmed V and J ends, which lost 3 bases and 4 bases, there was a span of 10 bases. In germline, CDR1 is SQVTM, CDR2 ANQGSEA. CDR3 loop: CSVEGSSYNEQFF. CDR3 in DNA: TGCAGCGTTGAGGGTTCTTCGTACAATGAGCAGTTCTTC.

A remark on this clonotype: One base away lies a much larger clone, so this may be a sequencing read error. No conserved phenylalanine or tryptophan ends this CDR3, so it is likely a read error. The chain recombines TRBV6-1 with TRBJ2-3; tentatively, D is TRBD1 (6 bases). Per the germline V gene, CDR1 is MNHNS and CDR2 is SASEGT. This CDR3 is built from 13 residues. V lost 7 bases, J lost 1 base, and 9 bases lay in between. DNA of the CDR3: TGTGCCAGCAACGGACAGCGCACAGATACGCAGTATTAT. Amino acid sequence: CASNGQRTDTQYY.

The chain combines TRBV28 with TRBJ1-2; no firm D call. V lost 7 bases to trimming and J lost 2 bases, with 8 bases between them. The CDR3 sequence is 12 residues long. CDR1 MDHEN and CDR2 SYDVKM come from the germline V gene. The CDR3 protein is CASTTSNYGYTF. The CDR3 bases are TGTGCCAGCACAACTTCGAACTATGGCTACACCTTC.

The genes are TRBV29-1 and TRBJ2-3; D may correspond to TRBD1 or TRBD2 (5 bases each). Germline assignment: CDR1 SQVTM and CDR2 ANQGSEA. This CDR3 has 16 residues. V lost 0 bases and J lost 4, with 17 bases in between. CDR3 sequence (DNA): TGCAGCGTTGAAGAAAATTGGGGGACCGAGCCAGATACGCAGTATTTT. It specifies CSVEENWGTEPDTQYF.

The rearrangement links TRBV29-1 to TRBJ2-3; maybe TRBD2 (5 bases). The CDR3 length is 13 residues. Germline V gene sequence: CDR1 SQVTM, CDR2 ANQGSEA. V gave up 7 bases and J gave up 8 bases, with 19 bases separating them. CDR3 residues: CSAALVAQGTQYF. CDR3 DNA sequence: TGCAGCGCCGCTTTAGTAGCGCAAGGTACGCAGTATTTT.

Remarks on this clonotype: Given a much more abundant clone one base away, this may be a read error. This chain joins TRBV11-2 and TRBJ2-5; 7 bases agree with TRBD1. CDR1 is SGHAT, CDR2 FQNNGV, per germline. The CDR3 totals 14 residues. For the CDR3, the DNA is TGTGTCAGCAGCTCTGGACAGGCCGGAGAGACCCAGTACTTC. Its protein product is CVSSSGQAGETQYF.

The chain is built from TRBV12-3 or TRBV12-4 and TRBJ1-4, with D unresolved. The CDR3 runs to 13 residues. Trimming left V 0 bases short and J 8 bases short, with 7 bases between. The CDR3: CASSLAGLEKLFF. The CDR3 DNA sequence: TGTGCCAGCAGTTTAGCTGGGTTAGAAAAACTGTTTTTT.

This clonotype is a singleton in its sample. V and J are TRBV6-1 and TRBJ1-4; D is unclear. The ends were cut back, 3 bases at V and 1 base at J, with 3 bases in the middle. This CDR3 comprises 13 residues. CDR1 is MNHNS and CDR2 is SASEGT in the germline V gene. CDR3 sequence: CASSDKTNEKLFF. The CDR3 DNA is TGTGCCAGCAGTGACAAAACTAATGAAAAACTGTTTTTT.

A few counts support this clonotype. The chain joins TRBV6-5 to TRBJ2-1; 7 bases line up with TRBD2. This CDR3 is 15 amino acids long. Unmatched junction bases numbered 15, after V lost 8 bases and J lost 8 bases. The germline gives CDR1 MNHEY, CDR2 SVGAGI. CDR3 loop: CASSNWGGTSDEQFF. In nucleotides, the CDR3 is TGTGCCAGCTCCAATTGGGGAGGGACTTCGGATGAGCAGTTCTTC.

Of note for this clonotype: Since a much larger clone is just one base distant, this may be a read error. CDR3 DNA sequence: TGTGCCAGCAGCACATCGGGGGGGGGTTTCGCCTACGAGCAGTACTTC. Translation: CASSTSGGGFAYEQYF. The chain links TRBV11-2 to TRBJ2-7; TRBD2 matches at 8 bases. J gave up 2 bases and V 5 bases, and 11 bases lay outside the gene matches. The CDR3 spans 16 residues. Germline loops: CDR1 SGHAT, CDR2 FQNNGV.

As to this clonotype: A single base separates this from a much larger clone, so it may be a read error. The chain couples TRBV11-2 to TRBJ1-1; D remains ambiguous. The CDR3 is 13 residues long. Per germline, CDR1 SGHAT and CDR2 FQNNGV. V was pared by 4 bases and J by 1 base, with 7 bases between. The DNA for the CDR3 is TGTGCCAGCAGCTCGATAAGGAACACTGAAGCTTTCTTT. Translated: CASSSIRNTEAFF.

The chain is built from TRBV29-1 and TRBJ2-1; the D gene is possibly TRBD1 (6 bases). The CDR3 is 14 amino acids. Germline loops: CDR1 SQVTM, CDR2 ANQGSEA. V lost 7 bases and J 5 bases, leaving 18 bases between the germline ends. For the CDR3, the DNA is TGCAGCGCCGTCTCCGAGACAGGAAACAATGAGCAGTTCTTC. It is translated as CSAVSETGNNEQFF.

Here the CDR3 reads CASSVLSMNTEAFF. CDR3 nucleotides: TGTGCCAGCAGTGTACTAAGCATGAACACTGAAGCTTTCTTT. The chain combines TRBV6-1 with TRBJ1-1; D remains unclear. Germline V gives CDR1 MNHNS, CDR2 SASEGT. This CDR3 region has 14 residues. V was pared by 4 bases and J by 0 bases, with 9 bases between.

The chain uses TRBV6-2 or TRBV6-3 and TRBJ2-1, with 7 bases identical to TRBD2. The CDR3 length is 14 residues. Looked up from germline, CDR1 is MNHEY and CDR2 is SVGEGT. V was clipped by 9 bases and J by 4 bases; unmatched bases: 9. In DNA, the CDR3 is TGTGCCAGAAGATCCCCCGGGGGGTACAATGAGCAGTTCTTC. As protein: CARRSPGGYNEQFF.

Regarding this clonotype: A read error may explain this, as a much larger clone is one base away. CDR3 bases: TGTGCCAACAGCTTAGGCGGCAGTTACGAGCAGTACTTC. Its protein product is CANSLGGSYEQYF. The rearrangement joins TRBV11-2 to TRBJ2-7; D is uncertain. Germline V CDR1 and CDR2: SGHAT, FQNNGV. The CDR3 is 13 residues long.